One T cell receptor beta chain is described in this entry. Seattle patients were enrolled during active infection and followed longitudinally. This entry belongs to a study of blood T cell repertoires in COVID-19. Study at large: Nucleic acid was either cDNA or gDNA, and it came from T cells, B-cell-depleted T cells, or PBMCs.

Source study methods: The authors estimated nucleated cell counts from reference gene primer amplification. The assay was immunoSEQ multiplex PCR, and TCRdb's table has in-frame clones only and misses some. V and J calls and clone size are those listed in that table; D and trimming were worked out from the DNA. The sample contains 150,000 to 200,000 clones, roughly four fifths of which appear only once. Germline V lookup: CDR1 MGHRA, CDR2 YSYEKL. The ends lost 4 bases at V and 7 bases at J; junction bases unmatched: 15. The CDR3 has 17 amino acids. This chain links TRBV4-1 with TRBJ2-2, with 7 bases fitting TRBD2. This TCR came from a woman aged 70-85 years with COVID-19, enrolled during active disease. Sequenced input: peripheral blood. The CDR3 loop is CASSRATGGSSGGELFF. The CDR3 coding sequence is TGCGCCAGCAGCCGCGCGACCGGCGGGAGCAGCGGCGGGGAGCTGTTTTTT.